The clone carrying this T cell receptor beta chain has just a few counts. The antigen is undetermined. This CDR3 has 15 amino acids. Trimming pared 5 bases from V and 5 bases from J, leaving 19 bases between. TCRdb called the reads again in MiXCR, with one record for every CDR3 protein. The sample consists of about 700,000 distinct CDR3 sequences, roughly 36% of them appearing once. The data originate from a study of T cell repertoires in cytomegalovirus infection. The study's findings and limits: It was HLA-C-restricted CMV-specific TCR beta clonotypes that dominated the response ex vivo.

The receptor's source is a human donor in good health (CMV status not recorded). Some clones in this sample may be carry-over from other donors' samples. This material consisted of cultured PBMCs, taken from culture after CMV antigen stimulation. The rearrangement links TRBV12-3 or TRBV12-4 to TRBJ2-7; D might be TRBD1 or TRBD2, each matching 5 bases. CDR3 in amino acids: CASSNTGGWLDEQYF. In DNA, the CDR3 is TGTGCCAGCAGTAATACAGGCGGGTGGCTGGACGAGCAGTACTTC.